This T cell receptor (beta chain) was captured in a study of cytomegalovirus exposure and HLA in healthy donors. The germline CDR1 and CDR2 sequences are MNHEY and SMNVEV (reference sequence). Trimming pared 4 bases from V and 1 base from J, leaving 12 bases between. CDR3 length equals 15 residues. The PCR had 60 Vbeta and 13 Jbeta primers. Assay used: immunoSEQ multiplex PCR; TCRdb lists only in-frame clones, some missing. The repertoire holds about 140,000 clones, with around 82% as singletons. As for this clone: Its specificity is not known.

Regarding the study as a whole: Productive status was seen about 90% or about 30% of the time for most TCR beta V segments in an earlier analysis. The sole available immune exposure information was CMV serostatus. A few of the chains that were CMV-associated were confirmed in vitro to be specific for CMV antigens. Certain sequence variants were highly shared and formed a cluster, and this cluster was likely a sequencing artifact.

The TCR comes from a man aged 35 to 55 in good health and CMV-seropositive. The genes are TRBV27 and TRBJ2-3; TRBD1 is a possible D gene (6 bases). What was sequenced was PBMCs. The CDR3 DNA is TGTGCCAGCAGTTCTCGACAGGTCCGCACAGATACGCAGTATTTT. This codes for CASSSRQVRTDTQYF.